The 8 T cell receptor beta chains given below trace back to one sample, sequenced in a study of T cells in Graves' hyperthyroidism and ophthalmopathy. From RNA transcripts, TCR beta CDR3 regions were amplified. TCR CDR3 regions were first amplified by RT-PCR with HTBI primers. TCRdb reprocessed the multiplex PCR reads via MiXCR and lists one record per CDR3 protein. The table records approximately 260,000 distinct CDR3 sequences, 15% of them present only once. The specimen sequenced was blood. These receptors originate from a woman aged 45-65 years with Graves' hyperthyroidism that later progressed to Graves' ophthalmopathy.

This clonotype has at least ten counts. The chain carries TRBV10-3 and TRBJ2-3, with 9 bases aligning to TRBD2. The germline gives CDR1 ENHRY, CDR2 SYGVKD. The junction had 2 bases not matched to a gene; V was cut back by 7 bases and J by 3 bases. The CDR3 totals 13 residues. CDR3 loop: CAITSGTTDTQYF. CDR3 DNA sequence: TGTGCCATCACTAGCGGGACAACAGATACGCAGTATTTT.

This clonotype has only a few counts. V and J are TRBV3-1 and TRBJ2-5, with 7 positions matching TRBD1. The CDR3 covers 14 residues. Germline CDR1 is LGHDT and CDR2 is YNNKEL (reference sequence). After removal of 5 bases from V and 13 bases from J, the junction contained 16 bases not matched to a gene. CDR3 residues: CASSGDLQQGTLYF. In DNA, the CDR3 is TGTGCCAGCAGCGGAGACTTGCAACAGGGGACATTGTACTTC.

This clonotype was found many times. The rearrangement uses TRBV20-1 and TRBJ2-1, with 11 positions matching TRBD2. The CDR3 runs 14 residues. Germline-derived CDR1 and CDR2 are DFQATT and SNEGSKA (reference sequence). Trimming at V came to 0 bases and at J to 7 bases, leaving 2 bases not matched to a gene. The CDR3 reads CSARDPSGRNEQFF. CDR3 bases: TGCAGTGCTAGAGACCCTAGCGGGAGGAATGAGCAGTTCTTC.

This rearrangement joins TRBV9 to TRBJ2-1, with 10 bases aligning to TRBD2. Trimming at V came to 0 bases and at J to 6 bases, leaving 3 bases not matched to a gene. CDR3 length: 15 residues. Per germline, CDR1 SGDLS and CDR2 YYNGEE. In DNA, the CDR3 is TGTGCCAGCAGCGTAGTGCTAGCGGGAGTCAATGAGCAGTTCTTC. Residues: CASSVVLAGVNEQFF.

This clonotype was counted between two and nine times. V gene TRBV11-3 combines with J gene TRBJ2-2; D unclear. The germline CDR1 and CDR2 sequences are SGHNT and YENEEA. V gave up 0 bases and J gave up 5 bases, with 7 bases separating them. The CDR3 consists of 14 residues. The CDR3 region is CASSLEHGTGELFF. The CDR3 DNA follows: TGTGCCAGCAGCTTAGAGCACGGTACCGGGGAGCTGTTTTTT.

The chain joins TRBV14 to TRBJ1-1; D is uncertain. Germline assignment: CDR1 SGHDN and CDR2 FVKESK. This CDR3 spans 14 amino acids. V was cut by 4 bases and J by 10 bases, with 19 bases left in between. This CDR3 reads CASSRTDRLGIAFF. In DNA, the CDR3 is TGTGCCAGCAGCCGCACGGACCGGTTAGGTATAGCTTTCTTT.

J is TRBJ2-7 and V is TRBV28; 7 bases fit TRBD1. The V and J ends lost 7 bases and 4 bases, in that order; junction bases with no gene match: 7. This CDR3 comprises 13 residues. CDR1 is MDHEN and CDR2 is SYDVKM in the germline V gene. For the CDR3, the DNA is TGTGCCAGCACCCGTCGGGACAGATACGAGCAGTACTTC. This gives the protein CASTRRDRYEQYF.

In its sample, this clonotype was seen a few times. J is TRBJ1-1 and V is TRBV15; possible D gene TRBD1, 6 bases. V was shortened by 3 bases and J by 5 bases, with 13 bases between the two germline ends. This CDR3 comprises 14 residues. Germline CDR1 LNHNV, CDR2 YYDKDF (reference sequence). The CDR3 coding sequence is TGTGCCACCAGCAGTACAGGGCCGTGGACTGAAGCTTTCTTT. This encodes CATSSTGPWTEAFF.